The TCR beta chain described here comes from a study of long-term antiretroviral therapy in people with HIV. Study-wide results and limits: Whereas controls had wider CDR3 length ranges, HIV repertoires had narrower ones.

A v3.0 immunoSEQ assay was performed at survey level. Libraries were prepared by immunoSEQ multiplex PCR; TCRdb keeps only in-frame clonotypes and omits some of them. The sample holds over 10,000 clones, about 87% seen once. The CDR3 consists of 14 residues. Germline V CDR1 and CDR2: ENHRY, SYGVKD. Trimming cost V 10 bases and J 6 bases, with 21 bases left between them. This clone is medium-sized by share. The antigen remains undetermined. The sequences come from unsorted PBMCs, collected 2.1 years after starting antiretroviral therapy. This TCR was sampled from a woman aged 40 to 50 with HIV. This chain uses TRBV10-3 with TRBJ1-2, with D possibly TRBD1 on 5 matching bases. The DNA of the CDR3 is TGTGCCACAGGGATGCGGGGGGAGATGGATGGCTACACCTTC. Translation: CATGMRGEMDGYTF.